The source of this TCR beta chain is a study of radiotherapy plus CTLA-4 blockade in lung cancer. Looking at the study overall: Of the patients, under 20% showed objective responses and more than 30% attained disease control.

The CDR3 covers 10 residues. Deletions cut 3 bases from V and 11 bases from J, with 10 bases between. The germline CDR1 and CDR2 sequences are GTSNPN and SVGIG (reference sequence). Using immunoSEQ multiplex PCR, the repertoire was profiled, and TCRdb retains in-frame clones only, with some absent. The table shows 70,000 to 95,000 clones, with more than 85% occurring only once. In the case of this clone: Its antigen is unidentified.

Study outcomes and limitations: Clones of tumor-derived TCRs expanded in blood after radiotherapy plus ipilimumab. Per reports, early blood T cell clone dynamics, plus interferon-beta, forecast response most strongly.

The J gene is TRBJ1-1, the V gene TRBV30; D call uncertain. The specimen was peripheral blood, collected from a patient treated with radiotherapy plus ipilimumab. The TCR originated in a human donor with non-small cell lung cancer that progressed on radiotherapy plus ipilimumab. The CDR3 DNA follows: TGTGCCTGGAGCTCACGGGTGGCTTTCTTT. The encoded protein is CAWSSRVAFF.